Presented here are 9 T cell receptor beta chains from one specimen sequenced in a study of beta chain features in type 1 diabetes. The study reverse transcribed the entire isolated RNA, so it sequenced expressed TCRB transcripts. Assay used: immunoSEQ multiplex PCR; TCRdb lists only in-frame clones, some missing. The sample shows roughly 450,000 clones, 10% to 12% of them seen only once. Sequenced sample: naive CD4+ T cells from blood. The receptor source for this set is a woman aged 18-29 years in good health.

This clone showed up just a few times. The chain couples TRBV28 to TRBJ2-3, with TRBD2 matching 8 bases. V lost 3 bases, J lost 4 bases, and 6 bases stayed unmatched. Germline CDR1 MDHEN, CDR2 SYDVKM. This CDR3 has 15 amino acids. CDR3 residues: CASSFSGGAPDTQYF. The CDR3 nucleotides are TGTGCCAGCAGTTTCTCGGGGGGGGCCCCAGATACGCAGTATTTT.

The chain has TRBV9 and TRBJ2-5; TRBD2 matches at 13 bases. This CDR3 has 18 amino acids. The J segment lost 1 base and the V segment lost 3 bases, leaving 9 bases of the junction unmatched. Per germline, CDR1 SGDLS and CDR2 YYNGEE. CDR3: CASSGRTSGRGFQETQYF. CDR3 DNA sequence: TGTGCCAGCAGCGGGAGGACTAGCGGGAGAGGGTTCCAAGAGACCCAGTACTTC.

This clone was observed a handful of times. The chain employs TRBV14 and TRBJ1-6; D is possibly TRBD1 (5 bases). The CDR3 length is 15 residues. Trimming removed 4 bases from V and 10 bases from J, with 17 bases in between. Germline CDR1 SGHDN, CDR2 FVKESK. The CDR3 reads CASSRVGGSGSPLHF. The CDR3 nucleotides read TGTGCCAGCAGCCGTGTAGGAGGATCAGGGTCACCCCTCCACTTT.

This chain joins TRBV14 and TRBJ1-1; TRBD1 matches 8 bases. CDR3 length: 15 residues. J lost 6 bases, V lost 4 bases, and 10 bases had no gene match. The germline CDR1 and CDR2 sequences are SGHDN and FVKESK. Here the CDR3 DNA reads TGTGCCAGCAGCCCGTACAGGGGGTGGGGAGCTGAAGCTTTCTTT. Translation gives CASSPYRGWGAEAFF. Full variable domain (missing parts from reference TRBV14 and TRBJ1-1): EAGVTQFPSHSVIEKGQTVTLRCDPISGHDNLYWYRRVMGKEIKFLLHFVKESKQDESGMPNNRFLAERTGGTYSTLKVQPAELEDSGVYFCASSPYRGWGAEAFFGQGTRLTVV.

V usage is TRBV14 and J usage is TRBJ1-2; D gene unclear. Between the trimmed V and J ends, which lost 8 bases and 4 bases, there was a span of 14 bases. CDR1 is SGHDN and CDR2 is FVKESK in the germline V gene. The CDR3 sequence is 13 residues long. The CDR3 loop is CASSITELYGYTF. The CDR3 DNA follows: TGTGCCAGCTCAATTACAGAGCTCTATGGCTACACCTTC.

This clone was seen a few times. As DNA, the CDR3 is TGTGCCAGCACCTTTTCGGGGACCGTCGGCTACACCTTC. Translating it yields CASTFSGTVGYTF. The gene calls are TRBV11-2 and TRBJ1-2, with D perhaps matching TRBD1 (5 bases). Trimming removed 7 bases at V and 8 bases at J, with 17 bases between. CDR1 is SGHAT and CDR2 is FQNNGV in the germline V gene. This CDR3 comprises 13 residues.

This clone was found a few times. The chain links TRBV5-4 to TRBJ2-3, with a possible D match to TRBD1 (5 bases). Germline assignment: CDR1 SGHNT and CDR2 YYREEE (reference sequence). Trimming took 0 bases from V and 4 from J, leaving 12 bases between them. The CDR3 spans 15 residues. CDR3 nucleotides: TGTGCCAGCAGCTTGGGTGGGGCCTCCGCAGATACGCAGTATTTT. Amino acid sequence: CASSLGGASADTQYF.

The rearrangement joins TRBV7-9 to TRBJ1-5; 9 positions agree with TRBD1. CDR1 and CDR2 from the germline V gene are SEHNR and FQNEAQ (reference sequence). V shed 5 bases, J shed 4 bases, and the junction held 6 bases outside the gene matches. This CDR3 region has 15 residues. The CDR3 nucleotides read TGTGCCAGCAGCCCCGGGGACAGGGAAAATCAGCCCCAGCATTTT. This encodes CASSPGDRENQPQHF.

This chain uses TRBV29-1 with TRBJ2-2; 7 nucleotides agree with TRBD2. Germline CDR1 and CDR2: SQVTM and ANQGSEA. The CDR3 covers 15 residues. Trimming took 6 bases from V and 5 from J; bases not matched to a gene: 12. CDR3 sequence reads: CSVHSVAGSTGELFF. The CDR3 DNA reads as TGCAGCGTCCACAGCGTAGCGGGCTCTACCGGGGAGCTGTTTTTT.